Described below is a single TCR beta chain sequence and its context. Its antigen is undetermined. These data originate in a study of T cell responses to AZD1222 COVID-19 vaccine. The study's findings and limits: A rise in Spike-specific TCR breadth and depth followed two AZD1222 doses. Just a handful of AZD1222 recipients were seropositive at baseline. Repertoire collection took place solely once the T cell response had peaked.

Here immunoSEQ multiplex PCR was the method, and the copy in TCRdb shows in-frame clones only, minus some. The sample shows about 140,000 clones, around nine tenths of them seen only once. The V gene lost 6 bases and the J gene lost 8 bases, with 13 bases spanning the gap. The CDR3 spans 13 residues. Doses given second, at about 4 or about 12 weeks, were pooled. V is TRBV12-3 or TRBV12-4 and J is TRBJ1-4, with D unresolved. Sequencing used peripheral blood, obtained 28 days after the second AZD1222 dose. The TCR comes from an adult who received the AZD1222 COVID-19 vaccine. CDR3 sequence (DNA): TGTGCCAGCAGCCCCGGGCCAGGCGAAAAACTGTTTTTT. Translated: CASSPGPGEKLFF.